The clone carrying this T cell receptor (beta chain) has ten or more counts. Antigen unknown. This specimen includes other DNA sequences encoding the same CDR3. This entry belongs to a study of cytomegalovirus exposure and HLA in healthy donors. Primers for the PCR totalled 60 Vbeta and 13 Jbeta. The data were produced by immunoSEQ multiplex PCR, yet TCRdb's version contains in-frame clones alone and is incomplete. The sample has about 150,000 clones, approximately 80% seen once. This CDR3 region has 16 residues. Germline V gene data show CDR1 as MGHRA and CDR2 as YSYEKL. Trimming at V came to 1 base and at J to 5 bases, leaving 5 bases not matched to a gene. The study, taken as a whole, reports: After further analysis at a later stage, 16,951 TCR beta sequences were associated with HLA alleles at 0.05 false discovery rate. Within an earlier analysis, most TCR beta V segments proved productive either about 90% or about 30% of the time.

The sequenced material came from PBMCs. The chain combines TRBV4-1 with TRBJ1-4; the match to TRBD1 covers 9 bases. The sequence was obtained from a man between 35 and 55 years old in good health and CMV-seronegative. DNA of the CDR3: TGCGCCAGCAGCCAAGGAGGGACAGGGCGGAATGAAAAACTGTTTTTT. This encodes CASSQGGTGRNEKLFF.